What follows are 24 T cell receptor beta chains derived from one specimen sequenced in a study of human thymus T cells (dated by TCRdb to 2020 to 2022). Libraries were built with the immunoSEQ multiplex PCR assay. This is the immuneACCESS table as TCRdb keeps it, with only in-frame sequences that have V and J called. A part of the clones is gone; compared with another copy, unresolved V genes explain less than half, and the rest is unexplained. Here the sample has tens of thousands of clones; around 94% occur a single time. Of the sample, more than 0.1% is held by the ten largest clones. Input material: blood. These receptors came from a boy younger than two with a congenital heart defect but otherwise immunologically healthy.

The rearrangement joins TRBV5-1 to TRBJ2-5; perhaps TRBD1 as D (6 bases). This CDR3 contains 14 residues. Germline V gives CDR1 SGHRS, CDR2 YFSETQ. The V and J ends lost 2 bases and 2 bases respectively, with 10 bases between them. The CDR3 coding sequence is TGCGCCAGCAGCTTCCGACAGGTACAAGAGACCCAGTACTTC. This sequence encodes CASSFRQVQETQYF.

V and J are TRBV29-1 and TRBJ2-1; D gene uncertain. The CDR3 has 15 residues. The V and J ends lost 1 base and 9 bases respectively, with 19 bases between them. CDR1 SQVTM and CDR2 ANQGSEA come from the germline V gene. CDR3 sequence: CSVEAPRAVSGEQFF. The CDR3 coding sequence is TGCAGCGTTGAAGCCCCTAGGGCAGTCTCCGGTGAGCAGTTCTTC.

The chain carries TRBV9 and TRBJ2-7; TRBD2 aligns across 8 bases. The CDR3 has 15 amino acids. The V segment lost 0 bases and the J segment 2 bases; nucleotides outside the gene matches: 4. Germline V gene data show CDR1 as SGDLS and CDR2 as YYNGEE. This chain's CDR3 is CASSVGTSLTYEQYF. The CDR3 nucleotides read TGTGCCAGCAGCGTAGGGACTAGCCTCACCTACGAGCAGTACTTC.

The rearrangement joins TRBV9 to TRBJ2-5; tentatively, D is TRBD1 (6 bases). V was trimmed by 0 bases and J by 4 bases, leaving 13 bases between them. In germline, CDR1 is SGDLS, CDR2 YYNGEE. This CDR3 comprises 15 residues. The CDR3 DNA sequence: TGTGCCAGCAGCGTAGGGGGGCTCCGTGGAGAGACCCAGTACTTC. This translates into CASSVGGLRGETQYF.

V is TRBV5-1 and J is TRBJ2-5; D is uncertain. The CDR3 has 13 residues. Looked up from germline, CDR1 is SGHRS and CDR2 is YFSETQ. Trimming took 0 bases from V and 2 from J, leaving 5 bases between them. The CDR3 here is CASSLEFQETQYF. The CDR3 DNA follows: TGCGCCAGCAGCTTGGAGTTTCAAGAGACCCAGTACTTC.

The J gene is TRBJ2-2, the V gene TRBV7-2; D call uncertain. The CDR3 covers 13 residues. In germline, CDR1 is SGHTA, CDR2 FQGNSA. Trimming left V 3 bases short and J 6 bases short, with 8 bases between. The CDR3 is CASSFRAAGELFF. The CDR3 DNA is TGTGCCAGCAGCTTCCGGGCTGCCGGGGAGCTGTTTTTT.

The genes are TRBV5-6 and TRBJ2-7; 9 bases align to TRBD1. Germline CDR1 SGHDT, CDR2 YYEEEE. Losses at the gene ends were 4 bases for V and 1 base for J; bases not matched to a gene: 3. This CDR3 has 14 residues. CDR3 DNA sequence: TGTGCCAGCAGCACGGGACAGGGTTCCTACGAGCAGTACTTC. Its protein is CASSTGQGSYEQYF.

This clone occurred once. V and J are TRBV28 and TRBJ1-2; D ambiguous. Germline loops: CDR1 MDHEN, CDR2 SYDVKM. Trimming removed 4 bases from V and 4 bases from J, with 13 bases in between. The CDR3 loop spans 14 amino acids. The CDR3 loop is CASSSGLTVYGYTF. CDR3 bases: TGTGCCAGCAGTTCCGGGCTTACGGTCTATGGCTACACCTTC.

J is TRBJ2-5 and V is TRBV5-4; a weak D match, TRBD1 (6 bases). Germline V lookup: CDR1 SGHNT, CDR2 YYREEE (reference sequence). This CDR3 region has 15 residues. Trimming pared 0 bases from V and 1 base from J, leaving 10 bases between. CDR3 sequence (DNA): TGTGCCAGCAGCTTGGACAGGGAGATCCAAGAGACCCAGTACTTC. Amino acids: CASSLDREIQETQYF. The full variable domain, completed using reference TRBV5-4 and TRBJ2-5, is ETGVTQSPTHLIKTRGQQVTLRCSSQSGHNTVSWYQQALGQGPQFIFQYYREEENGRGNFPPRFSGLQFPNYSSELNVNALELDDSALYLCASSLDREIQETQYFGPGTRLLVL.

The rearrangement joins TRBV7-9 to TRBJ2-5; weak D call: TRBD2 (5 bases). The CDR3 covers 11 residues. Trimming shortened V by 6 bases and J by 5 bases, and 7 bases separated the two germline ends. Germline V gene lookup returns CDR1 SEHNR and CDR2 FQNEAQ (reference sequence). In nucleotides, the CDR3 is TGTGCCAGCAGTAGGGAGGAGACCCAGTACTTC. It yields the protein CASSREETQYF.

The chain combines TRBV7-2 with TRBJ2-3, with D hard to call. V lost 1 base and J lost 0, with 5 bases in between. The CDR3 runs to 14 residues. Germline V gives CDR1 SGHTA, CDR2 FQGNSA. In DNA form, the CDR3 reads TGTGCCAGCAGCTTAGGACCGAGCACAGATACGCAGTATTTT. Protein: CASSLGPSTDTQYF.

CDR3 loop: CASSPGTGGEQYF. The CDR3 DNA reads as TGCGCCAGCAGCCCCGGGACAGGGGGCGAGCAGTACTTC. The genes are TRBV5-1 and TRBJ2-7, with 11 nucleotides matching TRBD1. V shed 4 bases and J 6 bases; nucleotides not matched to a gene: 3. The CDR3 is 13 residues long. The germline V gene has CDR1 SGHRS and CDR2 YFSETQ.

The genes are TRBV27 and TRBJ1-1; no firm D call. The V gene lost 5 bases and the J gene lost 1 base, with 14 bases spanning the gap. The V gene's germline CDR1 is MNHEY and CDR2 SMNVEV (reference sequence). There are 15 residues in the CDR3. CDR3 DNA: TGTGCCAGCAGTCGTTCGGTCGGTACGAACACTGAAGCTTTCTTT. Translated: CASSRSVGTNTEAFF.

The rearrangement links TRBV2 to TRBJ2-5, with 12 nucleotides matching TRBD2. TRBJ2-7 matches the DNA end more closely, so the J call is doubtful. The CDR3 totals 15 residues. Germline CDR1 reads SNHLY; CDR2 reads FYNNEI. Written as DNA, the CDR3 is TGTGCCAGCGGTCCCACCGGGACTAGCGGGTACGAGCAGTACTTC. This translates into CASGPTGTSGYEQYF.

This chain connects TRBV11-2 to TRBJ2-5; possible D gene TRBD2, 5 bases. Trimming took 5 bases from V and 7 from J, leaving 23 bases between them. Germline-derived CDR1 and CDR2 are SGHAT and FQNNGV. This CDR3 is 16 amino acids long. CDR3 sequence (DNA): TGTGCCAGCAGCCCGACCGGCAGTGAGGGCCTAGGGACCCAGTACTTC. It translates to CASSPTGSEGLGTQYF.

This chain uses TRBV5-1 with TRBJ1-2; D is uncertain. Germline V gene data show CDR1 as SGHRS and CDR2 as YFSETQ. The CDR3 contains 14 residues. Trimming took 0 bases from V and 3 from J, leaving 9 bases between them. The CDR3 here is CASSLGRIDYGYTF. The DNA of the CDR3 is TGCGCCAGCAGCTTGGGGAGAATTGACTATGGCTACACCTTC.

The V and J genes are TRBV2 and TRBJ1-1; no reliable D call. This CDR3 has 12 residues. Trimming pared 8 bases from V and 4 bases from J, leaving 11 bases between. The germline CDR1 and CDR2 sequences are SNHLY and FYNNEI. The DNA of the CDR3 is TGTGCCAGCGGCCAGGTGGGCACTGAAGCTTTCTTT. Translated, it gives CASGQVGTEAFF.

This clone was observed a handful of times. The CDR3 sequence: CSAPGGHEQFF. The CDR3 DNA reads TGCAGTGCTCCAGGGGGACATGAGCAGTTCTTC. The rearrangement joins TRBV20-1 to TRBJ2-1, with TRBD1 identical over 7 bases. The CDR3 consists of 11 residues. The V gene end was trimmed by 5 bases and the J gene end by 8 bases; junction bases not matched to a gene: 3. CDR1 and CDR2 from the germline V gene are DFQATT and SNEGSKA (reference sequence).

This chain uses TRBV27 with TRBJ1-2; 7 positions agree with TRBD1. Germline V CDR1 and CDR2: MNHEY, SMNVEV (reference sequence). J gave up 6 bases and V 6 bases, and 7 bases lay outside the gene matches. CDR3 length: 13 amino acids. The CDR3 here is CASRVTGSHGYTF. The CDR3 nucleotides read TGTGCCAGCAGGGTGACAGGGTCCCATGGCTACACCTTC.

V is TRBV28 and J is TRBJ2-7, with TRBD2 matching 15 bases. From germline, CDR1 is MDHEN and CDR2 SYDVKM. J was trimmed by 2 bases and V by 6 bases; bases with no gene match: 2. This CDR3 contains 15 residues. CDR3 region: CASSRTSGGAYEQYF. CDR3 bases: TGTGCCAGCAGCCGGACTAGCGGGGGGGCCTACGAGCAGTACTTC.

J is TRBJ2-4 and V is TRBV4-2; 8 bases align to TRBD1. The V and J ends lost 4 bases and 5 bases, in that order; junction bases with no gene match: 7. CDR3 length: 15 amino acids. In germline, CDR1 is LGHNA, CDR2 YNFKEQ. The CDR3 is CASSPLTGAQNIQYF. CDR3 nucleotides: TGTGCCAGCAGCCCGTTGACAGGGGCCCAAAACATTCAGTACTTC.

The chain uses TRBV14 and TRBJ2-3; D may be TRBD2 (5 bases). The V gene's germline CDR1 is SGHDN and CDR2 FVKESK. The CDR3 spans 16 residues. Trimming left V 1 base short and J 0 bases short, with 11 bases between. The CDR3 here is CASSQVGLPSTDTQYF. For the CDR3, the DNA is TGTGCCAGCAGCCAAGTAGGACTGCCAAGCACAGATACGCAGTATTTT.

The chain is built from TRBV6-1 and TRBJ2-7; possibly TRBD2 for D (5 bases). The V end lost 2 bases, the J end lost 5 bases, and 19 bases lay between the germline ends. CDR3 size: 16 residues. Germline V gives CDR1 MNHNS, CDR2 SASEGT. The CDR3, as DNA: TGTGCCAGCAGTGAATGGAAAGAGCAGGAGGTAAACGAGCAGTACTTC. Translated: CASSEWKEQEVNEQYF.

The chain combines TRBV7-9 with TRBJ1-2; no reliable D call. With 3 bases removed from V and 0 bases from J, the gap between germline ends came to 5 bases. This CDR3 has 13 residues. CDR1 SEHNR and CDR2 FQNEAQ come from the germline V gene (reference sequence). The CDR3 DNA sequence: TGTGCCAGCAGCTTTCCTACTAACTATGGCTACACCTTC. Encoded protein: CASSFPTNYGYTF.